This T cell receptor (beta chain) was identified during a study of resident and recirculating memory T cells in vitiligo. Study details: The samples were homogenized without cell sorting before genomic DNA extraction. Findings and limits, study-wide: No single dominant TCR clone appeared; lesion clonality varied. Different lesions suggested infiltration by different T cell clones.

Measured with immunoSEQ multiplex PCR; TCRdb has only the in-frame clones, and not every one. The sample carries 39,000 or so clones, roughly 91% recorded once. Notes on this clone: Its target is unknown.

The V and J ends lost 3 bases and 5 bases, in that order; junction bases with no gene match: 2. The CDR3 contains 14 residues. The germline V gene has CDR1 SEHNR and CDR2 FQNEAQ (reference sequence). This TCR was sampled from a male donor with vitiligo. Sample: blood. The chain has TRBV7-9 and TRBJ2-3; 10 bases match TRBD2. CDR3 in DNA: TGTGCCAGCAGCTTTAGCGGGGGGTTAGATACGCAGTATTTT. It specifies CASSFSGGLDTQYF. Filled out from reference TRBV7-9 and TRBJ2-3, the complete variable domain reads DTGVSQNPRHKITKRGQNVTFRCDPISEHNRLYWYRQTLGQGPEFLTYFQNEAQLEKSRLLSDRFSAERPKGSFSTLEIQRTEQGDSAMYLCASSFSGGLDTQYFGPGTRLTVL.